Listed here is a single T cell receptor beta chain. No antigen is known for it. V was trimmed by 0 bases and J by 8 bases, leaving 3 bases between them. The CDR3 has 12 residues. CDR1 is SGHTS, CDR2 YDEGEE, per germline. TCRdb's table, derived via immunoSEQ multiplex PCR, lists solely in-frame clones and lacks some. The sample records about 20,000 clones, around 90% being singletons. The record originates from a study of lymphopenia after photon versus proton radiotherapy. Notes on the study in general: Proton therapy kept repertoires fairly stable, unlike photons, which gained effector/memory cells. Authors raise, but do not show, better survival with proton therapy. After lymphocyte nadir, photon-treated repertoires showed oligoclonal expansion, especially CD8+ Temra.

V gene TRBV5-8 combines with J gene TRBJ1-6; D is ambiguous. The TCR was taken from a woman aged 35 to 49 with cholangiocarcinoma. This material consisted of peripheral blood, taken from a patient treated with photon-based radiotherapy. CDR3 bases: TGTGCCAGCAGCTTGGTGGATTCACCCCTCCACTTT. Translating it yields CASSLVDSPLHF.